These T cell receptor beta chains were read from a single sample in a study of blood T cell repertoires in COVID-19. Assay used: immunoSEQ multiplex PCR; TCRdb lists only in-frame clones, some missing. Here the sample spans tens of thousands of clones, just under 80% being singletons. Sequencing input: peripheral blood. The receptors originated from a man older than 75 with acute or convalescent COVID-19. CDR3s leave out the opening cysteine and the closing phenylalanine or tryptophan. Only some rows state a clone size, as once, few, many or a class for expanded clones.

-,TRBJ1-2,TRBV19,ASSIGVRESYGYT
-,TRBJ2-1,TRBV9,ASSDRPGNEQF
few,TRBJ1-6,TRBV27,AKRFGTAVPIH
-,TRBJ2-4,TRBV5-1,ASSRTSEVAIQY
many,TRBJ1-5,TRBV4-1,ASSQGSGEQPQH
-,TRBJ1-1,TRBV3-1/TRBV3-2,ASSHFRGDGEAF
-,TRBJ1-2,TRBV5-1,ASSSGQGASYGYT
-,TRBJ2-2,TRBV3-1/TRBV3-2,ASSPPSGGTGELF
few,TRBJ1-2,TRBV19,ASSTVWSVTTNYGYT
-,TRBJ1-1,TRBV7-2,ASSYRTGDTEAF
-,TRBJ2-1,TRBV4-2,ASSRGLVEVNEQF
few,TRBJ1-6,TRBV7-6,ASSQGYRGPYNSPLH
-,TRBJ2-2,TRBV5-1,ASSWRVNTGELF
-,TRBJ2-3,TRBV2,ATNMAGGGRDTQY
-,TRBJ1-2,TRBV10-3,AISEVPRYGYT
-,TRBJ2-7,TRBV5-6,ASSFWAGTGDYEQY
-,TRBJ1-5,TRBV24-1,ATSDRNQPQH
-,TRBJ1-1,TRBV9,ASSVTGNSEAF
-,TRBJ1-5,TRBV6-4,ASSDEQGEGNQPQH
-,TRBJ2-7,TRBV6-5,ASSYGASGAYEQY
-,TRBJ1-1,TRBV7-9,ASSLAGQGEAF
once,TRBJ1-1,TRBV20-1,SARAGTEAF
-,TRBJ2-2,TRBV15,ATSRRWTGGNTGELF
-,TRBJ1-5,TRBV5-1,ASSLVAGTNQPQH
few,TRBJ1-1,TRBV7-9,ASSRIDEAF
-,TRBJ2-3,TRBV7-6,ASSFSGGLTDTQY
-,TRBJ1-5,TRBV6-5,ARRTGRNQPQH
-,TRBJ1-1,TRBV27,ASSLSGPNTEAF
-,TRBJ2-7,TRBV5-1,ASSLEGQGLNEQY
-,TRBJ1-6,TRBV27,ASSPTGNNSPLH
-,TRBJ2-3,TRBV18,ASSPTAGVGVTDTQY
-,TRBJ1-4,TRBV5-1,ASSPGQGSNEKLF